This TCR beta chain was observed in a study of T cells in Graves' hyperthyroidism and ophthalmopathy. The study, taken as a whole, reports: Most thyroid clonotypes expanded above 0.001 were also detected in blood.

This clonotype was recorded once. Its antigen is not known. Regions amplified from RNA transcripts were the TCR beta CDR3 regions. Researchers ran a first-round RT-PCR on the TCR CDR3 using the HTBI primer set. TCRdb passed the multiplex PCR reads through MiXCR, listing each CDR3 protein once. Of roughly 530,000 distinct CDR3 sequences listed, roughly 17% are singletons. Under 3 months was the duration of disease in ophthalmopathy patients, who also had a Clinical Activity Score of at least 3 and a NOSPECS grade of at least 4. Patients with uncontrolled infections, other autoimmune diseases, pregnancy or lactation were excluded. Diagnoses were established using clinical symptoms, serum thyroxine and TRAb, thyroid ultrasound and orbital computed tomography. V lost 0 bases and J 3 bases, leaving 5 bases between the germline ends. The CDR3 totals 13 residues. CDR1 is LNHNV, CDR2 YYDKDF, per germline (reference sequence).

The clonotype comes from a woman aged 18 to 35 with Graves' ophthalmopathy. Sequencing was done on a sample of blood. The V call is TRBV15, the J call TRBJ1-2; D call uncertain. CDR3 amino acids: CATSREMDYGYTF. CDR3 in DNA: TGTGCCACCAGCAGAGAGATGGACTATGGCTACACCTTC.